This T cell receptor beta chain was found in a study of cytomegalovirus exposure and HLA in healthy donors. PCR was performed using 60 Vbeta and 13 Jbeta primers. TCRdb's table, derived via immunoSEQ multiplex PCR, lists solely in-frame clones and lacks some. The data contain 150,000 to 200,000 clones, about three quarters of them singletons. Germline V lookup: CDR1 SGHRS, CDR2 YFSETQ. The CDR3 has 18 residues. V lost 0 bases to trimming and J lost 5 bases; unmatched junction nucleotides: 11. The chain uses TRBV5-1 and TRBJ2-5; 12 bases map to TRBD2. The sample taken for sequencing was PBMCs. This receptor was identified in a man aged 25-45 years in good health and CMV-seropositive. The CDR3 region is CASSLAPGAGLAGETQYF. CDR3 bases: TGCGCCAGCAGCTTGGCCCCCGGGGCAGGACTAGCGGGGGAGACCCAGTACTTC.